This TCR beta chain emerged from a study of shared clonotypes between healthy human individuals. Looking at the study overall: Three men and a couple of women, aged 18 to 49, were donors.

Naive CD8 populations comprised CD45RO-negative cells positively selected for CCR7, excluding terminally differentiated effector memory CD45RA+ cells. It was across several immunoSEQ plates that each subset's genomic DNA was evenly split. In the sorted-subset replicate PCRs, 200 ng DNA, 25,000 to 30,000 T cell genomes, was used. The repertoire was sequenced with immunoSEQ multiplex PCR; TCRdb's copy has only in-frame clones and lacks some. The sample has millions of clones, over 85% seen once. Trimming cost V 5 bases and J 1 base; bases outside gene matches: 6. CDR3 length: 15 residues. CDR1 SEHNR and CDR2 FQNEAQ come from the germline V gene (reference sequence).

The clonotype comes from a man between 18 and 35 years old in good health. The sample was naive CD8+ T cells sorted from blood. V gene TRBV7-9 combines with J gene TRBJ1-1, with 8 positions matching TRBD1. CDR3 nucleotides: TGTGCCAGCAGCCCGACCGGGACAGGGAACACTGAAGCTTTCTTT. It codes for CASSPTGTGNTEAFF.